A selection of T cell receptor beta chains follows, all from one sample in a study of shared clonotypes between healthy human individuals. Assay: immunoSEQ multiplex PCR; the TCRdb copy retains only in-frame clones and omits some. The sample consists of approximately 1,500,000 clones, 95% to 99% of them appearing once. Material for sequencing was naive CD4+ T cells sorted from blood. The origin of the receptors is a man younger than 40 in good health. The CDR3 runs from the conserved cysteine through the conserved F or W. Fields, in order: V gene, J gene, CDR3 protein.

TRBV2,TRBJ2-3,CASSILGQGGIDTQYF
TRBV5-1,TRBJ2-7,CASSPQWSSYEQYF
TRBV23-1,TRBJ1-5,CASSQTWGVQPQHF
TRBV19,TRBJ2-1,CASSILGGTSSVHNEQFF
TRBV7-9,TRBJ2-7,CASSTGRSSYEQYF
TRBV9,TRBJ1-2,CASSPGTDYGYTF
TRBV11-2,TRBJ1-5,CASSWDINQPQHF
TRBV29-1,TRBJ1-5,CRGALDQPQHF
TRBV7-9,TRBJ2-7,CASSFRDRSYEQYF
TRBV30,TRBJ1-3,CASQGHASSGNTIYF
TRBV28,TRBJ2-7,CASSLFSGPGEQYF
TRBV7-3,TRBJ2-2,CASSLTGAGELFF
TRBV7-7,TRBJ2-2,CASSLDRGNTGELFF
TRBV7-7,TRBJ2-7,CASSLAFDYEQYF
TRBV18,TRBJ2-3,CASSPTSGRAPGDTQYF
TRBV7-9,TRBJ2-7,CASSRREGKSYEQYF
TRBV28,TRBJ2-5,CASSSPRREQETQYF
TRBV10-3,TRBJ2-7,CATKGTSGVYEQYF
TRBV9,TRBJ2-7,CASSVEGQSAEQYF
TRBV9,TRBJ2-7,CASSVGGKYEQYF
TRBV19,TRBJ2-1,CASSSLRTRNYNEQFF
TRBV2,TRBJ2-5,CASSEALQGAGETQYF
TRBV7-2,TRBJ1-1,CASSLQSLREAFF
TRBV28,TRBJ1-1,CASSSGQGSAEAFF
TRBV29-1,TRBJ2-3,CSVGTGGYPSTDTQYF
TRBV18,TRBJ2-3,CASSPPPQADTQYF
TRBV11-2,TRBJ2-5,CASSLAGPETQYF
TRBV10-3,TRBJ2-7,CAISPLAASYEQYF
TRBV27,TRBJ1-5,CASSLSFSNQPQHF
TRBV5-1,TRBJ2-5,CASSLRQIQETQYF
TRBV5-1,TRBJ1-4,CASSLIYQGDEKLFF
TRBV9,TRBJ2-7,CASSVGVYSYEQYF
TRBV6-1,TRBJ2-7,CASSRQFGGNEQYF
TRBV30,TRBJ2-3,CAWSVSTDTQYF
TRBV4-1,TRBJ1-5,CASSQPGYSNQPQHF
TRBV29-1,TRBJ1-1,CSSRTGPTEAFF
TRBV7-9,TRBJ2-5,CATPAEQTQYF
TRBV6-4,TRBJ2-4,CASSEMAGDIQYF
TRBV18,TRBJ2-3,CASSHNPGPSTDTQYF
TRBV5-1,TRBJ2-7,CASSFAGAYEQYF
TRBV13,TRBJ2-3,CASSLIGGVSTDTQYF
TRBV6-1,TRBJ2-2,CASRIYRNTGELFF